Below, 8 T cell receptor beta chains from the same sample are listed, as sequenced in a study of blood T cell repertoires in COVID-19. The table came from immunoSEQ multiplex PCR; TCRdb's copy has only in-frame clones and leaves some out. The sample includes about 140,000 clones, about 82% of them seen just once. Specimen: PBMCs or T cells enriched from blood (not recorded which). The receptors shown here come from a woman aged 40 to 55 who had recovered from COVID-19.

V is TRBV4-1 and J is TRBJ1-1; 10 positions agree with TRBD1. CDR3 length: 15 amino acids. Germline loops: CDR1 MGHRA, CDR2 YSYEKL. V was pared by 4 bases and J by 4 bases, with 6 bases of the junction left unmatched. In DNA, the CDR3 is TGCGCCAGCAGCCTAGGGACAGGGGCGTCCACTGAAGCTTTCTTT. Translation: CASSLGTGASTEAFF.

V is TRBV3-1 (or the pseudogene TRBV3-2) and J is TRBJ2-7, with D perhaps matching TRBD2 (5 bases). CDR3 length equals 13 residues. The germline CDR1 and CDR2 sequences are LGHDT and YNNKEL (reference sequence). Trimming took off 3 bases at V and 5 bases at J, with 11 bases between the two ends. CDR3 coding DNA: TGTGCCAGCAGCCAGTCCGGGGTCCACGAGCAGTACTTC. This gives the protein CASSQSGVHEQYF.

The rearrangement joins TRBV18 to TRBJ1-2, with D unresolved. The CDR3 loop spans 14 amino acids. CDR1 KGHSH and CDR2 LQKENI come from the germline V gene. Trimming shortened V by 1 base and J by 3 bases, and 9 bases separated the two germline ends. The CDR3 coding sequence is TGTGCCAGCTCACCACAGGGAGTTGACTATGGCTACACCTTC. Translated, it gives CASSPQGVDYGYTF.

This clone was counted between two and nine times. The chain links TRBV11-3 to TRBJ2-2; D is perhaps TRBD2 (5 bases). Germline V lookup: CDR1 SGHNT, CDR2 YENEEA. Trimming pared 5 bases from V and 0 bases from J, leaving 13 bases between. The CDR3 is made up of 16 amino acids. The CDR3, as DNA: TGTGCCAGCAGCGGGATTTTCGGGGCGAACACCGGGGAGCTGTTTTTT. Encoded protein: CASSGIFGANTGELFF.

J is TRBJ1-2 and V is TRBV5-5, with D unclear. The germline gives CDR1 SGHKS, CDR2 YYEKEE (reference sequence). V lost 0 bases, J lost 4 bases, and 16 bases lay in between. The CDR3 sequence is 16 residues long. The CDR3 reads CASSLGPVYTVYGYTF. CDR3 DNA: TGTGCCAGCAGCTTGGGGCCGGTTTACACAGTCTATGGCTACACCTTC.

The CDR3 DNA reads as TGTGCCAGCAGCTTGAGCGTACTTAGCAATCAGCCCCAGCATTTT. This codes for CASSLSVLSNQPQHF. V is TRBV7-8 and J is TRBJ1-5; D call uncertain. This CDR3 spans 15 amino acids. V gave up 3 bases and J gave up 0 bases, with 9 bases separating them. The germline V gene encodes CDR1 SGHVS and CDR2 FQNEAQ.

The rearrangement links TRBV27 to TRBJ1-6; D is undetermined. Per the germline V gene, CDR1 is MNHEY and CDR2 is SMNVEV (reference sequence). The CDR3 totals 14 residues. Trimming pared 3 bases from V and 10 bases from J, leaving 13 bases between. This CDR3 reads CASSFSGVGSPLHF. The CDR3 DNA is TGTGCCAGCAGTTTTTCCGGGGTCGGGTCACCCCTCCACTTT.

The V call is TRBV30, the J call TRBJ1-4; D is undetermined. Trimming shortened V by 4 bases and J by 3 bases, and 21 bases separated the two germline ends. Germline V CDR1 and CDR2: GTSNPN, SVGIG (reference sequence). The CDR3 runs 17 residues. The chain's CDR3 is CAWTSRGSIGPNEKLFF. The CDR3 DNA sequence: TGTGCCTGGACTTCTAGAGGGAGCATCGGGCCTAATGAAAAACTGTTTTTT. The whole variable domain, remainder taken from reference TRBV30 and TRBJ1-4, is SQTIHQWPATLVQPVGSPLSLECTVEGTSNPNLYWYRQAAGRGLQLLFYSVGIGQISSEVPQNLSASRPQDRQFILSSKKLLLSDSGFYLCAWTSRGSIGPNEKLFFGSGTQLSVL.